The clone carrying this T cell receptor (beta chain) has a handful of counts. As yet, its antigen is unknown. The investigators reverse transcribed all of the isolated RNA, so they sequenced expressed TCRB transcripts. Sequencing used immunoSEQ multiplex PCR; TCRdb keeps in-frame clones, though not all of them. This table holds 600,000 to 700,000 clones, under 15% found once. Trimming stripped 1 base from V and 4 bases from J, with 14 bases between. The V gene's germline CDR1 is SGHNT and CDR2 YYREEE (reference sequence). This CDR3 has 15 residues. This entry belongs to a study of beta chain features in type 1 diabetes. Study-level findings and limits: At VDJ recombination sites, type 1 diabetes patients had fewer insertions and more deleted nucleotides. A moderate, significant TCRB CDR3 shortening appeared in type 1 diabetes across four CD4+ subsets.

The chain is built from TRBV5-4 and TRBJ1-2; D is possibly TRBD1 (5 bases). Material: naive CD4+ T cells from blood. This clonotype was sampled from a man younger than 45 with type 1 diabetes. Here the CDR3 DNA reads TGTGCCAGCAGCTTGAGTTCGGGGGAGTTCTATGGCTACACCTTC. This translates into CASSLSSGEFYGYTF.